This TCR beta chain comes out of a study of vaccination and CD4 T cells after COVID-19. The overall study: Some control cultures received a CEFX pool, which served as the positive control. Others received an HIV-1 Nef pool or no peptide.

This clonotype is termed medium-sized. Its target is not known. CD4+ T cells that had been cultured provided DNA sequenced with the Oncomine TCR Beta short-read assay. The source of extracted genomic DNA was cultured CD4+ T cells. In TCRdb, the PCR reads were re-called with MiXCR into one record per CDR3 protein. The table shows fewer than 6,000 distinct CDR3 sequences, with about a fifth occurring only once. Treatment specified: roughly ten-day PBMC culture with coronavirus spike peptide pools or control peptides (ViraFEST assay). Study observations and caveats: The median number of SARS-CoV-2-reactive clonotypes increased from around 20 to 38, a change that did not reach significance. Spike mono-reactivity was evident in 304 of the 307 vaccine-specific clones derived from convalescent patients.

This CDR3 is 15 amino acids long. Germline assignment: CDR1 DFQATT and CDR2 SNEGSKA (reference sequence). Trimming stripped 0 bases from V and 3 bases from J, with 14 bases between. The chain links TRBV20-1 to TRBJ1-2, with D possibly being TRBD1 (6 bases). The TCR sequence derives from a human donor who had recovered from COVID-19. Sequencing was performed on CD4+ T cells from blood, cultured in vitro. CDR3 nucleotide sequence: TGCAGTGCTAGAGATTTACAGGGCAGGGACTATGGCTACACCTTC. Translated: CSARDLQGRDYGYTF.